This entry lists 24 T cell receptor beta chains sequenced from one sample in a study of shared clonotypes between healthy human individuals. Produced via immunoSEQ multiplex PCR; TCRdb's table is partial and in-frame only. The sample consists of 600,000 to 750,000 clones, approximately 77% of them appearing once. Sequenced input: memory CD4+ T cells sorted from blood. Specified subset: CD45RA-negative fraction. These TCRs come from a woman aged 25 to 39 in good health.

The chain couples TRBV11-2 to TRBJ2-7, with a weak D call TRBD2 (6 bases). Germline V gene data show CDR1 as SGHAT and CDR2 as FQNNGV. The length of the CDR3 is 13 residues. V was cut by 3 bases and J by 5 bases, with 11 bases left in between. Written as DNA, the CDR3 is TGTGCCAGCAGCTTCGGACTATTTAACGAGCAGTACTTC. Translation: CASSFGLFNEQYF.

The chain couples TRBV2 to TRBJ2-3; 10 bases are a match to TRBD1. Trimming took 5 bases from V and 4 from J; bases not matched to a gene: 3. The CDR3 runs 14 residues. The germline gives CDR1 SNHLY, CDR2 FYNNEI. This chain's CDR3 is CASSRDRGPDTQYF. CDR3 sequence (DNA): TGTGCCAGCAGTAGGGACAGGGGTCCAGATACGCAGTATTTT.

The chain has TRBV19 and TRBJ2-3; 8 bases fit TRBD1. V dropped 5 bases and J dropped 4; count of bases not matched to a gene: 11. CDR3 length equals 16 residues. Germline CDR1 and CDR2: LNHDA and SQIVND (reference sequence). This CDR3 reads CASSVRGPGSPDTQYF. CDR3 sequence (DNA): TGTGCCAGTAGTGTCAGGGGGCCCGGTTCCCCAGATACGCAGTATTTT.

This clone is a singleton in its sample. This chain joins TRBV27 and TRBJ1-2; 7 nucleotides agree with TRBD1. The CDR3 spans 15 residues. Germline V gene data show CDR1 as MNHEY and CDR2 as SMNVEV (reference sequence). V dropped 1 base and J dropped 4; count of bases not matched to a gene: 6. This chain's CDR3 is CASSLLGGEGYGYTF. The CDR3 coding sequence is TGTGCCAGCAGTTTATTAGGGGGCGAGGGCTATGGCTACACCTTC.

Only a few counts were recorded for this clone. The rearrangement joins TRBV6-5 to TRBJ1-2; 9 nucleotides align to TRBD1. V shed 3 bases, J shed 3 bases, and the junction held 8 bases outside the gene matches. Germline CDR1 MNHEY, CDR2 SVGAGI. This CDR3 is 16 amino acids long. CDR3 protein: CASSYIGQGSYYGYTF. In nucleotides, the CDR3 is TGTGCCAGCAGTTATATTGGACAGGGGTCCTACTATGGCTACACCTTC.

This clone has just a few counts. This chain joins TRBV5-4 and TRBJ2-2; possibly TRBD2 for D (6 bases). The germline V gene has CDR1 SGHNT and CDR2 YYREEE (reference sequence). The CDR3 covers 16 residues. V dropped 4 bases and J dropped 3 bases, with 16 bases sitting between them. The CDR3 DNA reads TGTGCCAGCAGCCCACTGGGCGGGATGGACACCGGGGAGCTGTTTTTT. It is translated as CASSPLGGMDTGELFF.

The rearrangement links TRBV4-2 to TRBJ2-1; D not certain. CDR3 length equals 16 residues. The ends were cut back, 0 bases at V and 4 bases at J, with 13 bases in the middle. Germline values: CDR1 LGHNA, CDR2 YNFKEQ. CDR3 amino acids: CASSQESGTGYNEQFF. DNA of the CDR3: TGTGCCAGCAGCCAAGAGTCTGGCACCGGGTACAATGAGCAGTTCTTC.

This clone has a count of ten or more. V and J are TRBV19 and TRBJ1-5; maybe TRBD1 (5 bases). From germline, CDR1 is LNHDA and CDR2 SQIVND (reference sequence). V was trimmed by 5 bases and J by 3 bases, leaving 11 bases between them. The CDR3 has 14 residues. CDR3 sequence (DNA): TGTGCCAGTAGTTGGTTGGGGGACAATCAGCCCCAGCATTTT. Amino acids: CASSWLGDNQPQHF.

The rearrangement links TRBV23-1 to TRBJ2-3, with TRBD1 identical over 10 bases. TRBV23-1 carries the ORF label, with uncertain function. After removal of 3 bases from V and 1 base from J, the junction contained 4 bases not matched to a gene. This CDR3 region has 16 residues. CDR3 nucleotide sequence: TGCGCCAGCAGTCACCGACAGGGGGCGTGCACAGATACGCAGTATTTT. Its translation: CASSHRQGACTDTQYF.

The V call is TRBV18, the J call TRBJ1-4; 9 bases agree with TRBD1. The CDR3 loop spans 14 amino acids. Germline assignment: CDR1 KGHSH and CDR2 LQKENI. V trimming: 5 bases; J trimming: 6 bases; junction bases outside the gene matches: 4. The CDR3 region is CASSTGTGYEKLFF. The DNA for the CDR3 is TGTGCCAGCTCAACCGGGACAGGGTATGAAAAACTGTTTTTT. The whole variable domain, filled in from reference TRBV18 and TRBJ1-4, reads NAGVMQNPRHLVRRRGQEARLRCSPMKGHSHVYWYRQLPEEGLKFMVYLQKENIIDESGMPKERFSAEFPKEGPSILRIQQVVRGDSAAYFCASSTGTGYEKLFFGSGTQLSVL.

This clone was seen repeatedly, ten times or more. The chain couples TRBV11-2 to TRBJ1-1; D is unresolved. Trimming stripped 0 bases from V and 4 bases from J, with 3 bases between. CDR3 length: 12 residues. The germline V gene has CDR1 SGHAT and CDR2 FQNNGV. The CDR3 DNA follows: TGTGCCAGCAGCTTAGAGATCACTGAAGCTTTCTTT. Translated, it gives CASSLEITEAFF.

This clone appeared a single time. V and J are TRBV2 and TRBJ1-2; no definite D call. From germline, CDR1 is SNHLY and CDR2 FYNNEI. V dropped 7 bases and J dropped 4 bases, with 10 bases sitting between them. The CDR3 is made up of 12 amino acids. CDR3 DNA: TGTGCCAGCACCTCAGGAACCTATGGCTACACCTTC. Translation: CASTSGTYGYTF. The whole variable domain, filled in from reference TRBV2 and TRBJ1-2, reads EPEVTQTPSHQVTQMGQEVILRCVPISNHLYFYWYRQILGQKVEFLVSFYNNEISEKSEIFDDQFSVERPDGSNFTLKIRSTKLEDSAMYFCASTSGTYGYTFGSGTRLTVV.

The rearrangement uses TRBV5-5 and TRBJ1-4; D gene uncertain. CDR1 is SGHKS, CDR2 YYEKEE, per germline (reference sequence). This CDR3 has 16 residues. The germline V and J ends were trimmed by 0 bases and 7 bases, with 16 bases remaining between them. The CDR3 bases are TGTGCCAGCAGCTTGGGGCAGCTGGGATGGGGTGAAAAACTGTTTTTT. Protein sequence: CASSLGQLGWGEKLFF.

This clone was counted at least ten times. Other DNA sequences in the same sample also yield this CDR3. The V and J genes are TRBV19 and TRBJ2-1; D is undetermined. The CDR3 spans 11 residues. Germline V CDR1 and CDR2: LNHDA, SQIVND (reference sequence). The germline V and J ends were trimmed by 5 bases and 5 bases, with 4 bases remaining between them. In DNA form, the CDR3 reads TGTGCCAGTAGTGGGAACAATGAGCAGTTCTTC. It yields the protein CASSGNNEQFF. Looking up the rest from reference TRBV19 and TRBJ2-1 gives the full variable domain: DGGITQSPKYLFRKEGQNVTLSCEQNLNHDAMYWYRQDPGQGLRLIYYSQIVNDFQKGDIAEGYSVSREKKESFPLTVTSAQKNPTAFYLCASSGNNEQFFGPGTRLTVL.

This clone was counted a few times. This chain uses TRBV25-1 with TRBJ1-5; D call uncertain. Germline CDR1 MGHDK, CDR2 SYGVNS. CDR3 length equals 14 residues. V dropped 5 bases and J dropped 4 bases, with 12 bases sitting between them. The CDR3 bases are TGTGCCAGCAGTCGTACTGACTATAATCAGCCCCAGCATTTT. This sequence encodes CASSRTDYNQPQHF.

In this sample, this clone turned up once. The CDR3 loop reads CAIGREGGFEQYF. CDR3 nucleotide sequence: TGTGCCATCGGACGGGAGGGGGGGTTCGAGCAGTACTTC. The V call is TRBV10-3, the J call TRBJ2-7, with 8 bases fitting TRBD2. Germline CDR1 is ENHRY and CDR2 is SYGVKD. Trimming at V came to 8 bases and at J to 6 bases, leaving 9 bases not matched to a gene. This CDR3 is built from 13 residues.

This clone was observed at least ten times. In DNA, the CDR3 is TGTGCCAGCAGCGCACTGGCTGCCTCCTACGAGCAGTACTTC. Encoded protein: CASSALAASYEQYF. The V gene is TRBV11-2, the J gene TRBJ2-7; D uncertain. The CDR3 contains 14 residues. Per the germline V gene, CDR1 is SGHAT and CDR2 is FQNNGV. Deletions cut 5 bases from V and 0 bases from J, with 11 bases between.

CDR3 in DNA: TGTGCCAGCAGCTTGGGCGGGCTTAACACCGGGGAGCTGTTTTTT. It encodes CASSLGGLNTGELFF. V and J are TRBV7-3 and TRBJ2-2; D is perhaps TRBD2 (5 bases). The length of the CDR3 is 15 residues. V lost 3 bases, J lost 2 bases, and 10 bases lay in between. Germline V gene data show CDR1 as SGHTA and CDR2 as FQGTGA. Using reference TRBV7-3 and TRBJ2-2 for the parts outside the CDR3, the full variable domain is GAGVSQTPSNKVTEKGKYVELRCDPISGHTALYWYRQSLGQGPEFLIYFQGTGAADDSGLPNDRFFAVRPEGSVSTLKIQRTERGDSAVYLCASSLGGLNTGELFFGEGSRLTVL.

A single count supports this clone. This rearrangement joins TRBV5-8 to TRBJ2-2; 11 bases line up with TRBD1. The CDR3 is made up of 16 amino acids. V was clipped by 3 bases and J by 2 bases; unmatched bases: 3. The germline V gene encodes CDR1 SGHTS and CDR2 YDEGEE. The DNA for the CDR3 is TGTGCCAGCAGCTGGGACAGGGGGTTAAACACCGGGGAGCTGTTTTTT. It yields the protein CASSWDRGLNTGELFF. Full variable domain (outside the CDR3, taken from reference TRBV5-8 and TRBJ2-2): EAGVTQSPTHLIKTRGQQATLRCSPISGHTSVYWYQQALGLGLQFLLWYDEGEERNRGNFPPRFSGRQFPNYSSELNVNALELEDSALYLCASSWDRGLNTGELFFGEGSRLTVL.

V is TRBV11-2 and J is TRBJ2-5, with D possibly matching TRBD1 (6 bases). Germline assignment: CDR1 SGHAT and CDR2 FQNNGV. The CDR3 extends over 13 amino acids. Trimming cost V 5 bases and J 1 base, with 8 bases left between them. The CDR3 DNA is TGTGCCAGCAGCCAGGACAGCCAAGAGACCCAGTACTTC. It encodes CASSQDSQETQYF. The variable domain in full, completed from reference TRBV11-2 and TRBJ2-5, reads EAGVAQSPRYKIIEKRQSVAFWCNPISGHATLYWYQQILGQGPKLLIQFQNNGVVDDSQLPKDRFSAERLKGVDSTLKIQPAKLEDSAVYLCASSQDSQETQYFGPGTRLLVL.

This clone has more than one count but fewer than ten. The gene calls are TRBV19 and TRBJ1-5; D gene uncertain. V lost 3 bases to trimming and J lost 2 bases, with 14 bases between them. The CDR3 covers 16 residues. CDR1 LNHDA and CDR2 SQIVND come from the germline V gene (reference sequence). CDR3 amino acids: CASSIVGNKGNQPQHF. CDR3 sequence (DNA): TGTGCCAGTAGTATTGTGGGTAACAAAGGCAATCAGCCCCAGCATTTT.

The rearrangement uses TRBV6-6 and TRBJ1-1, with 10 bases aligning to TRBD1. Per germline, CDR1 MNHNY and CDR2 SVGAGI (reference sequence). CDR3 length: 15 amino acids. The J segment lost 6 bases and the V segment lost 2 bases, leaving 6 bases of the junction unmatched. The CDR3 loop is CASSYVDRGSSEAFF. CDR3 DNA: TGTGCCAGCAGTTACGTGGACAGGGGGTCCTCTGAAGCTTTCTTT.

This chain connects TRBV6-5 to TRBJ2-2; D remains unclear. The germline CDR1 and CDR2 sequences are MNHEY and SVGAGI. The CDR3 is 15 amino acids. Trimming cost V 0 bases and J 4 bases, with 9 bases left between them. The chain's CDR3 is CASSYSFTGTGELFF. The CDR3 DNA is TGTGCCAGCAGTTACTCGTTCACGGGCACCGGGGAGCTGTTTTTT.

This clone was observed many times. Other DNA sequences in the same sample also yield this CDR3. V usage is TRBV11-3 and J usage is TRBJ2-7; D remains unclear. Germline CDR1 SGHNT, CDR2 YENEEA. With 2 bases removed from V and 4 bases from J, the gap between germline ends came to 9 bases. This CDR3 spans 13 amino acids. CDR3 DNA sequence: TGTGCCAGCAGCTTATACGGGTCTTACGAGCAGTACTTC. Its protein product is CASSLYGSYEQYF.